One sample yielded the 6 T cell receptor beta chains listed below, sequenced in a study of control samples from healthy donors and cancer patients. Clones were read by immunoSEQ multiplex PCR, and TCRdb kept only the in-frame ones, dropping some. The sample has roughly 40,000 clones; 75% to 90% are singletons. The sequenced sample consisted of blood. The receptors stem from a man aged 55-75 years in good health.

This rearrangement joins TRBV19 to TRBJ1-1; D unresolved. Trimming took 4 bases from V and 0 from J, leaving 12 bases between them. CDR1 and CDR2 from the germline V gene are LNHDA and SQIVND (reference sequence). The CDR3 loop spans 15 amino acids. The CDR3 here is CASSNPGSLNTEAFF. The CDR3 region has the DNA TGTGCCAGTAGTAATCCGGGAAGCTTGAACACTGAAGCTTTCTTT.

V and J are TRBV7-9 and TRBJ2-7; D could derive from TRBD1 or TRBD2 (7 bases each). CDR3 size: 15 residues. Germline assignment: CDR1 SEHNR and CDR2 FQNEAQ (reference sequence). Between the trimmed V and J ends, which lost 0 bases and 5 bases, there was a span of 14 bases. The CDR3 DNA follows: TGTGCCAGCAGCTTAGCTAACAGGGGAGGGCACGAGCAGTACTTC. Its protein product is CASSLANRGGHEQYF.

The chain carries TRBV5-8 and TRBJ2-3; D may be TRBD2 (6 bases). Trimming cost V 0 bases and J 1 base, with 9 bases left between them. The CDR3 length is 15 residues. Germline lookup yields CDR1 SGHTS and CDR2 YDEGEE. In DNA form, the CDR3 reads TGTGCCAGCAGCTTGGTGACTAGGGGCACAGATACGCAGTATTTT. Protein sequence: CASSLVTRGTDTQYF.

The chain links TRBV12-3 or TRBV12-4 to TRBJ1-2; D unclear. The V end was cut by 7 bases, the J end by 5 bases, with 5 bases between. This CDR3 spans 10 amino acids. The CDR3 sequence: CASTPYGYTF. In DNA form, the CDR3 reads TGTGCCAGCACCCCATATGGCTACACCTTC.

This chain joins TRBV29-1 and TRBJ1-1; D not certain. Trimming took off 6 bases at V and 0 bases at J, with 11 bases between the two ends. Looked up from germline, CDR1 is SQVTM and CDR2 is ANQGSEA. This CDR3 has 13 residues. The CDR3 protein is CSVAGPMNTEAFF. CDR3 nucleotides: TGCAGCGTCGCCGGACCGATGAACACTGAAGCTTTCTTT. The whole variable domain, remainder taken from reference TRBV29-1 and TRBJ1-1, is SAVISQKPSRDICQRGTSLTIQCQVDSQVTMMFWYRQQPGQSLTLIATANQGSEATYESGFVIDKFPISRPNLTFSTLTVSNMSPEDSSIYLCSVAGPMNTEAFFGQGTRLTVV.

The rearrangement joins TRBV21-1 to TRBJ2-2; the table's D call, TRBD1, was not checked against the DNA. TRBV21-1 is given as a pseudogene. The CDR3 runs to 15 residues. CDR3 sequence: CASSRTTGNTGELFF. The CDR3, as DNA: TGTGCCAGCAGCAGGACGACAGGGAACACCGGGGAGCTGTTTTTT.